The 18 T cell receptor beta chains presented below share a single source sample, sequenced in a study of control samples from healthy donors and cancer patients. This table comes from immunoSEQ multiplex PCR, and its TCRdb copy is limited to in-frame clones, with some not included. This table holds 150,000 to 200,000 clones, 90% found once. The sample comprised blood. These receptors originate from a woman aged 45-60 years in good health.

The table lists this clone with a few counts. This rearrangement joins TRBV30 to TRBJ2-7, with 11 bases aligning to TRBD2. The germline V gene encodes CDR1 GTSNPN and CDR2 SVGIG (reference sequence). CDR3 size: 17 residues. V lost 0 bases and J lost 0; bases outside the gene matches: 7. The DNA for the CDR3 is TGTGCCTGGAGTGTACCTCGACTAGCGGGGAGCTCCTACGAGCAGTACTTC. It yields the protein CAWSVPRLAGSSYEQYF.

The chain carries TRBV4-1 and TRBJ1-1; 9 bases are shared with TRBD1. The germline gives CDR1 MGHRA, CDR2 YSYEKL. V was pared by 2 bases and J by 7 bases, with 5 bases of the junction left unmatched. This CDR3 is 14 amino acids long. CDR3 region: CASSQTGGTGEAFF. In nucleotides, the CDR3 is TGCGCCAGCAGCCAAACAGGGGGCACGGGTGAAGCTTTCTTT.

The chain employs TRBV9 and TRBJ1-1; D is unresolved. There are 15 residues in the CDR3. In germline, CDR1 is SGDLS, CDR2 YYNGEE. Trimming left V 0 bases short and J 2 bases short, with 11 bases between. The CDR3 region has the DNA TGTGCCAGCAGCGTAGACATAGATCTAAACACTGAAGCTTTCTTT. As protein: CASSVDIDLNTEAFF.

The chain is built from TRBV5-4 and TRBJ2-3, with D possibly matching TRBD1 (6 bases). The CDR3 is made up of 14 amino acids. Germline loops: CDR1 SGHNT, CDR2 YYREEE (reference sequence). Deletions cut 4 bases from V and 2 bases from J, with 11 bases between. CDR3 DNA sequence: TGTGCCAGCAGCATACAGGGCCACACAGATACGCAGTATTTT. As protein: CASSIQGHTDTQYF.

The chain joins TRBV28 to TRBJ1-3; D not certain. Germline CDR1 reads MDHEN; CDR2 reads SYDVKM. The CDR3 is 15 amino acids. Trimming took 6 bases from V and 4 from J, leaving 16 bases between them. The CDR3 is CASRSAKVEGNTIYF. The CDR3 DNA reads TGTGCCAGCAGGAGTGCAAAGGTCGAGGGAAACACCATATATTTT.

The chain couples TRBV7-9 to TRBJ1-2; D is undetermined. CDR1 SEHNR and CDR2 FQNEAQ come from the germline V gene (reference sequence). V lost 1 base, J lost 6 bases, and 12 bases lay in between. The CDR3 covers 14 residues. The CDR3 spells CASSLVGSRNGYTF. CDR3 bases: TGTGCCAGCAGCTTAGTAGGCAGTCGAAATGGCTACACCTTC.

The CDR3 sequence is CASQAGRGTEAFF. The CDR3 DNA follows: TGTGCCAGCCAAGCAGGACGGGGCACTGAAGCTTTCTTT. The V call is TRBV19, the J call TRBJ1-1; D is uncertain. CDR1 is LNHDA, CDR2 SQIVND, per germline (reference sequence). V lost 9 bases to trimming and J lost 4 bases, with 15 bases between them. CDR3 length: 13 residues. Filled out from reference TRBV19 and TRBJ1-1, the complete variable domain reads DGGITQSPKYLFRKEGQNVTLSCEQNLNHDAMYWYRQDPGQGLRLIYYSQIVNDFQKGDIAEGYSVSREKKESFPLTVTSAQKNPTAFYLCASQAGRGTEAFFGQGTRLTVV.

The genes are TRBV19 and TRBJ1-5; possible D gene TRBD1, 5 bases. Germline V gene lookup returns CDR1 LNHDA and CDR2 SQIVND (reference sequence). Trimming stripped 5 bases from V and 6 bases from J, with 14 bases between. This CDR3 spans 14 amino acids. CDR3: CASSGQGGSQPQHF. For the CDR3, the DNA is TGTGCCAGTAGTGGGCAGGGAGGCAGTCAGCCCCAGCATTTT.

The genes are TRBV10-1 and TRBJ1-2, with D uncertain. V lost 7 bases and J 2 bases, leaving 8 bases between the germline ends. Germline CDR1 WNHNN, CDR2 SYGVQD (reference sequence). The CDR3 contains 12 residues. CDR3 sequence reads: CASTNKNYGYTF. DNA of the CDR3: TGCGCCAGCACAAACAAGAACTATGGCTACACCTTC.

This clone was seen only once. The CDR3 DNA reads as TGCGCCAGCAGCCAAGAATGGAACAGCCACTACGAGCAGTACTTC. As protein: CASSQEWNSHYEQYF. The V call is TRBV4-3, the J call TRBJ2-7, with D hard to call. The CDR3 covers 15 residues. The germline gives CDR1 LGHNA, CDR2 YSLEER. V dropped 0 bases and J dropped 3 bases, with 12 bases sitting between them.

The chain is built from TRBV5-4 and TRBJ1-1; 9 bases agree with TRBD1. The V and J ends lost 0 bases and 1 base, in that order; junction bases with no gene match: 4. Germline CDR1 and CDR2: SGHNT and YYREEE (reference sequence). This CDR3 contains 16 residues. CDR3 sequence reads: CASSLGGTGTNTEAFF. The CDR3, as DNA: TGTGCCAGCAGCTTGGGTGGGACAGGGACGAACACTGAAGCTTTCTTT.

This chain joins TRBV10-3 and TRBJ2-3, with TRBD2 as a possible D gene (5 bases). Germline CDR1 is ENHRY and CDR2 is SYGVKD. V shed 6 bases and J shed 6 bases, with 22 bases lying between them. The CDR3 has 16 amino acids. The CDR3 loop is CAISQLAGRGSDTQYF. As DNA, the CDR3 is TGTGCCATCAGCCAGCTGGCGGGCCGAGGTTCCGATACGCAGTATTTT.

The chain employs TRBV7-9 and TRBJ2-5; D is ambiguous. The germline CDR1 and CDR2 sequences are SEHNR and FQNEAQ (reference sequence). The CDR3 covers 16 residues. V lost 2 bases and J lost 2, with 15 bases in between. The CDR3 here is CASSLLVSATQETQYF. CDR3 DNA: TGTGCCAGCAGCTTACTTGTCTCGGCCACACAAGAGACCCAGTACTTC.

This chain joins TRBV2 and TRBJ1-6, with 7 bases matching TRBD1. V trimming: 8 bases; J trimming: 8 bases; junction bases outside the gene matches: 12. This CDR3 region has 15 residues. The germline gives CDR1 SNHLY, CDR2 FYNNEI. The CDR3 loop is CASGRGGIRDSPLHF. The CDR3 bases are TGTGCCAGCGGTCGAGGGGGCATTAGGGATTCACCCCTCCACTTT.

The chain recombines TRBV4-3 with TRBJ2-5; D is unresolved. The V and J ends lost 3 bases and 5 bases respectively, with 13 bases between them. The germline gives CDR1 LGHNA, CDR2 YSLEER. The CDR3 contains 14 residues. CDR3 amino acids: CASSHPGRRETQYF. Written as DNA, the CDR3 is TGCGCCAGCAGCCATCCCGGACGTCGGGAGACCCAGTACTTC.

V and J are TRBV21-1 and TRBJ2-7; the D call of TRBD2 is as the table states it, not checked on the DNA. TRBV21-1 counts as a pseudogene. The CDR3 spans 19 residues. The CDR3 loop reads CASSFTPFGSPNEDYEQYF. CDR3 sequence (DNA): TGTGCCAGCAGCTTTACCCCCTTCGGGTCTCCCAACGAGGACTACGAGCAGTACTTC.

This chain uses TRBV28 with TRBJ1-5; no clear D. V was shortened by 1 base and J by 8 bases, with 3 bases between the two germline ends. The CDR3 spans 11 residues. Germline CDR1 reads MDHEN; CDR2 reads SYDVKM. The CDR3 reads CASSLFEPQHF. CDR3 bases: TGTGCCAGCAGTTTATTTGAGCCCCAGCATTTT.

J is TRBJ1-2 and V is TRBV9, with D tentatively TRBD1 (6 bases). CDR3 length equals 14 residues. Germline lookup yields CDR1 SGDLS and CDR2 YYNGEE. V lost 3 bases, J lost 0 bases, and 9 bases lay in between. In nucleotides, the CDR3 is TGTGCCAGCAGCGCAGGACAGTCTAACTATGGCTACACCTTC. This gives the protein CASSAGQSNYGYTF.